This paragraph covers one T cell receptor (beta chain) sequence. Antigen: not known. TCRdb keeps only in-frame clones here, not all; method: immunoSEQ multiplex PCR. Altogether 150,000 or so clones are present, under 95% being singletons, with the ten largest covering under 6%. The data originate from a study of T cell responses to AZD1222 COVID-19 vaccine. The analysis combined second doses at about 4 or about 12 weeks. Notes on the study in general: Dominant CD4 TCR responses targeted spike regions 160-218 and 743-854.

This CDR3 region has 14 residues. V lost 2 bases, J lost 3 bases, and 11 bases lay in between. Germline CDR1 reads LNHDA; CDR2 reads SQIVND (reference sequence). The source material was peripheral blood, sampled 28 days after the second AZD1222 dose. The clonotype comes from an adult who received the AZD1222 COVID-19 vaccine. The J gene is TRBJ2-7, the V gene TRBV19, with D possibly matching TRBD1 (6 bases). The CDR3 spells CASSITGWHYEQYF. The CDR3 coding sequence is TGTGCCAGTAGTATAACAGGGTGGCACTACGAGCAGTACTTC.